The 16 T cell receptor beta chains below come from one sample, sequenced in a study of T-cell memory formation after mild COVID-19. TCRdb processed the 5' RACE reads anew with MiXCR; each CDR3 protein has one entry. The repertoire holds about 440,000 distinct CDR3 sequences, with around 20% as singletons. Source material: PBMCs or a T cell subset sorted from them (not recorded which). Source of these receptors: an adult woman who had mild COVID-19 (a few samples of this study predate the infection). Cell type and time point are not known.

The CDR3 region is CASSASGTGGVSYEQYF. DNA of the CDR3: TGTGCCAGCAGCGCGTCCGGGACAGGAGGGGTCTCCTACGAGCAGTACTTC. This chain connects TRBV9 to TRBJ2-7; 8 bases are shared with TRBD1. Germline V gene sequence: CDR1 SGDLS, CDR2 YYNGEE. After removal of 3 bases from V and 0 bases from J, the junction contained 11 bases not matched to a gene. The CDR3 runs 17 residues.

This clonotype was counted a few times. The chain combines TRBV24-1 with TRBJ2-1; no clear D gene. The CDR3 totals 15 residues. The V gene's germline CDR1 is KGHDR and CDR2 SFDVKD. Trimming removed 11 bases at V and 0 bases at J, with 16 bases between. CDR3 sequence reads: CASPKQTCSYNEQFF. DNA of the CDR3: TGTGCCAGCCCAAAACAGACTTGCTCCTACAATGAGCAGTTCTTC.

In this sample, this clonotype turned up a few times. This chain links TRBV7-9 with TRBJ1-5; D gene unclear. Trimming removed 6 bases from V and 0 bases from J, with 12 bases in between. Germline V gene data show CDR1 as SEHNR and CDR2 as FQNEAQ (reference sequence). The CDR3 runs 15 residues. CDR3 residues: CASSLSGLSNQPQHF. CDR3 in DNA: TGTGCCAGCAGTCTCTCAGGACTTAGCAATCAGCCCCAGCATTTT.

Only a few counts were recorded for this clonotype. This sequence joins TRBV5-1 and TRBJ1-1; D is possibly TRBD1 (6 bases). The CDR3 is made up of 17 amino acids. Germline V gene data show CDR1 as SGHRS and CDR2 as YFSETQ. Trimming took off 3 bases at V and 4 bases at J, with 22 bases between the two ends. CDR3 loop: CASSSGPGGGPSTEAFF. The DNA of the CDR3 is TGCGCCAGCAGCTCGGGCCCGGGGGGCGGTCCATCCACTGAAGCTTTCTTT.

This clonotype was picked up a small number of times. The chain employs TRBV5-1 and TRBJ2-2; a possible D gene is TRBD2 (6 bases). Germline loops: CDR1 SGHRS, CDR2 YFSETQ. The CDR3 loop spans 14 amino acids. Trimming cost V 4 bases and J 7 bases, with 14 bases left between them. CDR3 region: CASSNQGGDGELFF. The CDR3 DNA follows: TGCGCCAGCAGCAACCAAGGCGGGGACGGGGAGCTGTTTTTT.

This clonotype was seen many times. The chain employs TRBV23-1 and TRBJ2-4, with D perhaps matching TRBD1 (5 bases). TRBV23-1 counts as an open reading frame of uncertain function. With 11 bases removed from V and 2 bases from J, the gap between germline ends came to 19 bases. The CDR3 has 15 residues. The CDR3 DNA is TGCGCCGCGTCAGGGCTCCCTTTAACCAAAAACATTCAGTACTTC. It translates to CAASGLPLTKNIQYF.

The chain recombines TRBV5-1 with TRBJ2-1, with D perhaps being TRBD1 or TRBD2 (6 bases each). The germline CDR1 and CDR2 sequences are SGHRS and YFSETQ. The V end lost 4 bases, the J end lost 6 bases, and 20 bases lay between the germline ends. The CDR3 contains 16 residues. The CDR3 coding sequence is TGCGCCAGCAGCGGAACCGACAGGAGGGTCCTCAATGAGCAGTTCTTC. Its protein product is CASSGTDRRVLNEQFF.

This clonotype was picked up a small number of times. The chain recombines TRBV11-2 with TRBJ2-7; 14 bases are a match to TRBD2. V lost 10 bases, J lost 2 bases, and 19 bases stayed unmatched. Germline V gene lookup returns CDR1 SGHAT and CDR2 FQNNGV. The CDR3 extends over 19 amino acids. The CDR3 DNA sequence: TGTGCCATCACCCCGGCGGGGACTAGCGGGAGTAAGGGCACCTACGAGCAGTACTTC. Its translation: CAITPAGTSGSKGTYEQYF.

The rearrangement links TRBV27 to TRBJ1-2, with unresolved D. The V gene's germline CDR1 is MNHEY and CDR2 SMNVEV (reference sequence). The CDR3 is made up of 13 amino acids. Trimming removed 6 bases from V and 3 bases from J, with 11 bases in between. The CDR3 sequence is CASSALAHYGYTF. CDR3 in DNA: TGTGCCAGCAGCGCCCTGGCCCACTATGGCTACACCTTC.

This chain uses TRBV12-3 or TRBV12-4 with TRBJ1-5; no firm D call. The CDR3 contains 14 residues. The germline V and J ends were trimmed by 4 bases and 9 bases, with 16 bases remaining between them. CDR3 region: CASSSNGPHAPQHF. The DNA for the CDR3 is TGTGCCAGCAGTTCGAACGGGCCCCACGCGCCCCAGCATTTT.

This sequence joins TRBV7-9 and TRBJ1-1; D unclear. The germline CDR1 and CDR2 sequences are SEHNR and FQNEAQ (reference sequence). The V end was cut by 1 base, the J end by 6 bases, with 9 bases between. The length of the CDR3 is 13 residues. CDR3 protein: CASSLVPKAEAFF. The CDR3 DNA sequence: TGTGCCAGCAGCTTAGTACCCAAGGCTGAAGCTTTCTTT.

This clonotype was seen a few times. The chain employs TRBV7-8 and TRBJ2-7; 8 bases fit TRBD2. V shed 1 base and J 0 bases; nucleotides not matched to a gene: 5. Germline V gene data show CDR1 as SGHVS and CDR2 as FQNEAQ. This CDR3 is 16 amino acids long. CDR3 sequence (DNA): TGTGCCAGCAGCTTAGATCGCGGGGGGAACTCCTACGAGCAGTACTTC. Residues: CASSLDRGGNSYEQYF.

This chain joins TRBV5-1 and TRBJ2-3, with a tentative D call TRBD1 (5 bases). The CDR3 has 18 amino acids. V lost 7 bases and J lost 2, with 26 bases in between. CDR1 SGHRS and CDR2 YFSETQ come from the germline V gene. The CDR3 sequence is CASGPLVGRVPLTDTQYF. The CDR3 nucleotides read TGCGCCAGCGGACCCCTGGTGGGGCGCGTACCCCTCACAGATACGCAGTATTTT.

The genes are TRBV24-1 and TRBJ2-1, with 8 bases lining up with TRBD2. This CDR3 spans 15 amino acids. V was clipped by 4 bases and J by 7 bases; unmatched bases: 8. Germline V gives CDR1 KGHDR, CDR2 SFDVKD. This CDR3 reads CATSDISGTINEQFF. CDR3 sequence (DNA): TGTGCCACCAGTGACATTAGCGGGACTATTAATGAGCAGTTCTTC.

The chain uses TRBV6-5 and TRBJ2-1, with D possibly being TRBD1 or TRBD2 (6 bases each). Germline CDR1 reads MNHEY; CDR2 reads SVGAGI. Trimming left V 7 bases short and J 9 bases short, with 16 bases between. The CDR3 spans 13 residues. The CDR3 coding sequence is TGTGCCAGCACAGTCATGGGGGGCCGTGAGCAGTTCTTC. Protein: CASTVMGGREQFF.

Concerning this clonotype itself: One end of the junction varies from germline; a read error may be responsible. CDR3 amino acids: CASTAGGRESYNEQLF. In DNA, the CDR3 is TGCGCCAGCACCGCCGGAGGCAGGGAGTCCTACAATGAGCAGTTATTC. The V gene is TRBV5-1, the J gene TRBJ2-1; D possibly matches TRBD1 or TRBD2 (5 bases each). This CDR3 has 16 amino acids. CDR1 SGHRS and CDR2 YFSETQ come from the germline V gene. The complete variable domain, with remaining parts taken from reference TRBV5-1 and TRBJ2-1, reads KAGVTQTPRYLIKTRGQQVTLSCSPISGHRSVSWYQQTPGQGLQFLFEYFSETQRNKGNFPGRFSGRQFSNSRSEMNVSTLELGDSALYLCASTAGGRESYNEQLFGPGTRLTVL.